Listed below are T cell receptor beta chains from one sample, sequenced in a study of identical twins. TCRdb re-called the 5' RACE reads through MiXCR, storing one row per CDR3 protein. The table includes about 530,000 distinct CDR3 sequences, over 12% detected once. These sequences were also reported in another study, on yellow fever vaccine responses in identical twins.

The sequenced material came from CD4+ T cells sorted from blood. These receptors originate from a woman aged 18-29 years in good health. CDR3s include the opening cysteine and the closing phenylalanine or tryptophan. A D gene is named only where the DNA matches it firmly. Rows may omit the clone size; those that give it use once, few, many or a size class.

V gene	clone size	J gene	D gene	CDR3 DNA	CDR3 protein
TRBV5-1	.	TRBJ1-1	TRBD1	TGCGCCAGCAGCCACTACAGGGGGCAAGGGACTGAAGCTTTCTTT	CASSHYRGQGTEAFF
TRBV2	many	TRBJ1-4	.	TGTGCCAGCAAGACTAAACGTAATGAAAAACTGTTTTTT	CASKTKRNEKLFF
TRBV7-6	.	TRBJ2-3	.	TGTGCCAGCATGGTGAACTCTCACACAGATACGCAGTATTTT	CASMVNSHTDTQYF
TRBV7-9	many	TRBJ2-1	TRBD2	TGTGCCAGCAGCCCCGGACTAGCGGGAGTCTACAATGAGCAGTTCTTC	CASSPGLAGVYNEQFF
TRBV20-1	.	TRBJ2-2	.	TGCAGTGCTAGTACAGTGTCCACCGGGGAGCTGTTTTTT	CSASTVSTGELFF
TRBV12-3/TRBV12-4	.	TRBJ1-4	.	TGTGCCAGCAGTAAAAGGACAGAGAATGAAAAACTGTTTTTT	CASSKRTENEKLFF
TRBV15	few	TRBJ1-1	.	TGTGCCACCAGCAGACCGACTGGGCCCACTGAAGCTTTCTTT	CATSRPTGPTEAFF
TRBV12-3/TRBV12-4	.	TRBJ2-1	TRBD1	TGTGCCAGCAGGAGGGACAGGGGCGCTCGGGATGAGCAGTTCTTC	CASRRDRGARDEQFF
TRBV20-1	few	TRBJ1-5	TRBD1	TGCAGTGCTAGGGAAGGACAGGCCAATCAGCCCCAGCATTTT	CSAREGQANQPQHF
TRBV7-2	.	TRBJ1-1	.	TGTGCCAGCAGCTTCCCAGGAGCACGTATGAACACTGAAGCTTTCTTT	CASSFPGARMNTEAFF
TRBV28	.	TRBJ1-1	.	TGTGCCAGCAGTCCCACCCAGGGGCTGTACACTGAAGCTTTCTTT	CASSPTQGLYTEAFF
TRBV2	once	TRBJ2-1	.	TGTGCCAGCAGCATCGTTCTAGGAAATGAGCAGTTCTTC	CASSIVLGNEQFF
TRBV18	many	TRBJ2-3	.	TGTGCCAGCAGCCCGAGCACAGATACGCAGTATTTT	CASSPSTDTQYF
TRBV5-1	.	TRBJ2-1	.	TGCGCCAGCAGCTTGGCCCCTGGAGCTAACAATGAGCAGTTCTTC	CASSLAPGANNEQFF
TRBV6-6	few	TRBJ2-2	.	TGTGCCAGCAGCCAAATAGAGGGAGGGGAGCTGTTTTTT	CASSQIEGGELFF
TRBV6-1	.	TRBJ1-3	TRBD1	TGTGCCAGCAGCCCTACCACAGGGGGAAGCTCTGGAAACACCATATATTTT	CASSPTTGGSSGNTIYF
TRBV5-1	few	TRBJ2-7	TRBD1	TGCGCCAGCAGCTTGGTTGACAGGGTAGGCGAGCAGTACTTC	CASSLVDRVGEQYF
TRBV5-1	few	TRBJ2-7	.	TGCGCCAGCAAAGAGACGTCTACCTACGAGCAGTACTTC	CASKETSTYEQYF
TRBV24-1	.	TRBJ2-1	.	TGTGCCACCAGTGTCCTGTCCGGGACTTTGGGGAATGAGCAGTTCTTC	CATSVLSGTLGNEQFF
TRBV12-3/TRBV12-4	.	TRBJ2-1	TRBD2	TGTGCCAGCAGTATCCGAGCGGGAGCCCTCATCAAATACTTATACAATGAGCAGTTCTTC	CASSIRAGALIKYLYNEQFF
TRBV7-9	.	TRBJ2-1	.	TGTGCCAGCAGCTCGCGCGGACAGAGTTACAATGAGCAGTTCTTC	CASSSRGQSYNEQFF
TRBV10-3	few	TRBJ2-7	.	TGTGCCACCCGGCCGACTAGTTCTCCCGACGAGCAGTACTTC	CATRPTSSPDEQYF
TRBV7-6	.	TRBJ2-3	.	TGTGCCAGCAGCCGGGCGGCCGCGGAAGATACGCAGTATTTT	CASSRAAAEDTQYF
TRBV19	.	TRBJ2-1	TRBD2	TGTGCCAGTAACCTGGGGTTAGCGGGAGGTGTTGGTGAGCAGTTCTTC	CASNLGLAGGVGEQFF
TRBV20-1	.	TRBJ2-3	.	TGCAGTGCTAGCGGCGTAGGCCAGGGGAACGCAGATACGCAGTATTTT	CSASGVGQGNADTQYF
TRBV24-1	.	TRBJ2-1	.	TGTGCCACCAGTGATCCTGGCCGTATTGCGCAGTTCTTC	CATSDPGRIAQFF
TRBV7-2	few	TRBJ2-3	TRBD2	TGTGCCAGCAGCTTTTGGGAGCTAGCGGGAACAGATACGCAGTATTTT	CASSFWELAGTDTQYF
TRBV9	few	TRBJ2-2	TRBD2	TGTGCCAGCAGCGTAGTCGGGACTAGCGGGAGTGGGTACACCGGGGAGCTGTTTTTT	CASSVVGTSGSGYTGELFF
TRBV5-1	few	TRBJ2-3	TRBD1	TGCGCCAGCAGCCTAGGACAGGGGATTCTGGCAGATACGCAGTATTTT	CASSLGQGILADTQYF
TRBV12-3/TRBV12-4	.	TRBJ2-1	.	TGTGCCAGCAGTCCCAGGGTCCGGGGCGGGATTTCCTACAATGAGCAGTTCTTC	CASSPRVRGGISYNEQFF
TRBV5-5	few	TRBJ2-5	.	TGTGCCAGCAGCCCCTGGACAAAAGAGACCCAGTACTTC	CASSPWTKETQYF
TRBV6-1	.	TRBJ1-2	.	TGTGCCAGCAGTGAACAGTATGGCTACACCTTC	CASSEQYGYTF
TRBV7-2	few	TRBJ2-2	.	TGTGCCAGCAGCTTTTCTACCTACACCGGGGAGCTGTTTTTT	CASSFSTYTGELFF
TRBV7-9	many	TRBJ2-5	.	TGTGCCAGCAGCCCGGTGGGAGAGACCCAGTACTTC	CASSPVGETQYF
TRBV28	few	TRBJ1-2	.	TGTGCCAGCACCCCCATCAAGGGGCAGGGGTTGGGGACCTATGGCTACACCTTC	CASTPIKGQGLGTYGYTF
TRBV20-1	.	TRBJ2-4	.	TGCAGTGCTAGAGAAGGAAGACAAAACATTCAGTACTTC	CSAREGRQNIQYF
TRBV5-1	.	TRBJ1-1	TRBD1	TGCGCCAGCAGCCCCGCGGGGACAGTGCTATTGAACACTGAAGCTTTCTTT	CASSPAGTVLLNTEAFF
TRBV10-3	.	TRBJ2-7	.	TGTGCCATCAGCCCTGGGTTGAACGAGCAGTACTTC	CAISPGLNEQYF